A selection of T cell receptor beta chains follows, all from one sample in a study of T cell responses to AZD1222 COVID-19 vaccine. This table comes from immunoSEQ multiplex PCR, and its TCRdb copy is limited to in-frame clones, with some not included. The sample contains under 300,000 clones, over 85% of which appear only once. The sample here was peripheral blood, taken on day 0 of AZD1222 vaccination. These receptors were obtained from an adult in good health. The CDR3 runs from the conserved cysteine through the conserved F or W. The D gene is left open where the match is weak. Not every row has a clone size; where given, it reads once, few, many or a size class.

clone size,CDR3 length,J gene,V gene,D gene,CDR3 DNA,CDR3 protein
-,14,TRBJ1-2,TRBV19,-,TGTGCCAGTAGTCCGGACAGATTTAACTATGGCTACACCTTC,CASSPDRFNYGYTF
few,14,TRBJ1-4,TRBV27,-,TGTGCCAGCAGTTTATCGGGGGTGGGTGAAAAACTGTTTTTT,CASSLSGVGEKLFF
-,13,TRBJ1-4,TRBV7-2,-,TGTGCCAGCAGCTACCGGAGGGAAGAAAAACTGTTTTTT,CASSYRREEKLFF
once,14,TRBJ2-5,TRBV28,TRBD1,TGTGCCAGCAGCTCTAGACAGGGGGGGGAGACCCAGTACTTC,CASSSRQGGETQYF
-,12,TRBJ2-2,TRBV19,-,TGTGCCAGTAGTCTGCTGGGGGGGGAGCTGTTTTTT,CASSLLGGELFF
once,16,TRBJ2-7,TRBV27,TRBD1,TGTGCCAGCAAACGAACAGGGGCCCTCTCCCCCTACGAGCAGTACTTC,CASKRTGALSPYEQYF
-,11,TRBJ1-2,TRBV20-1,TRBD1,TGCAGCCCGGGACAGGGGAAAGGCTACACCTTC,CSPGQGKGYTF
-,14,TRBJ2-7,TRBV7-9,-,TGTGCCAGCAGCTTAGCTCTACAGGGCGGCGAGCAGTACTTC,CASSLALQGGEQYF
-,14,TRBJ1-6,TRBV19,-,TGTGCCAGTAGTCCACAGGGAGGCCTTTCACCCCTCCACTTT,CASSPQGGLSPLHF
-,13,TRBJ1-2,TRBV7-2,-,TGTGCCAGCAGCCTTCGGGGAGGGCGCGGATACACCTTC,CASSLRGGRGYTF
-,12,TRBJ2-3,TRBV7-9,TRBD1,TGTGCCAGCAGCTATCAGGGGGCTACGCAGTATTTT,CASSYQGATQYF
-,13,TRBJ2-7,TRBV6-5,-,TGTGCCAGCAGTTACGGCCTCTCCTACGAGCAGTACTTC,CASSYGLSYEQYF
-,17,TRBJ2-5,TRBV18,-,TGTGCCAGCTCACCGAACTCGGGACCGGGAGAACAAGAGACCCAGTACTTC,CASSPNSGPGEQETQYF
once,17,TRBJ2-5,TRBV4-2,TRBD2,TGTGCCAGCAGCCAAGATCGGGGGGAGGGCCCTCGAGAGACCCAGTACTTC,CASSQDRGEGPRETQYF
-,14,TRBJ2-7,TRBV5-1,-,TGCGCCAGCAGCGAGATCATCGGCTCCTACGAGCAGTACTTC,CASSEIIGSYEQYF
few,12,TRBJ1-1,TRBV19,TRBD1,TGTGCCAGTAGTATCCAGGGGGCTGAAGCTTTCTTT,CASSIQGAEAFF
-,16,TRBJ2-1,TRBV30,-,TGTGCCTGGAGTATGGCCGGAAAGCGCACCTACAATGAGCAGTTCTTC,CAWSMAGKRTYNEQFF
-,14,TRBJ2-5,TRBV5-1,-,TGCGCCAGCAGCTTGATGGCGGACCAAGAGACCCAGTACTTC,CASSLMADQETQYF
once,17,TRBJ2-2,TRBV9,-,TGTGCCAGCAGCGTAGAGGGGGGGACAGGACCCCCGGGGGAGCTGTTTTTT,CASSVEGGTGPPGELFF
-,15,TRBJ2-7,TRBV28,-,TGTGCCAGCAGTTCCAGGGTTGGTGGATCCTACGAGCAGTACTTC,CASSSRVGGSYEQYF
-,15,TRBJ2-7,TRBV2,TRBD1,TGTGCCAGCTTAGACCCGGGACAGGGCTCCTACGAGCAGTACTTC,CASLDPGQGSYEQYF
few,15,TRBJ1-5,TRBV6-5,-,TGTGCCAGCAGTCCACGAAAGAATAGCAATCAGCCCCAGCATTTT,CASSPRKNSNQPQHF
-,15,TRBJ1-2,TRBV5-4,TRBD1,TGTGCCAGCAGCTTACAGGGGGCAGGGAACTATGGCTACACCTTC,CASSLQGAGNYGYTF
-,12,TRBJ1-1,TRBV29-1,TRBD1,TGCAGCGCTGACAGGGGGTCCACTGAAGCTTTCTTT,CSADRGSTEAFF
-,17,TRBJ2-3,TRBV18,TRBD2,TGTGCCAGCTCACCACCGGCCCCCGGACTAGACACAGATACGCAGTATTTT,CASSPPAPGLDTDTQYF
once,13,TRBJ2-4,TRBV24-1,-,TGTGCCACCAGTGGCGGGGCCAAAAACATTCAGTACTTC,CATSGGAKNIQYF
-,13,TRBJ2-2,TRBV19,-,TGTGCCAGTAGTCCACAGTTCACCGGGGAGCTGTTTTTT,CASSPQFTGELFF
-,15,TRBJ2-1,TRBV4-1,-,TGCGCCAGCAGCCAAACGCCGTCATCCGGATATGAGCAGTTCTTC,CASSQTPSSGYEQFF
-,14,TRBJ1-1,TRBV28,-,TGTGCCAGCAGCCTTCGGGGTAGGCACACTGAAGCTTTCTTT,CASSLRGRHTEAFF
-,16,TRBJ2-7,TRBV10-3,TRBD2,TGTGCCATCAGTGAGTCGAGCAGCGGGAGGGTTGACGAGCAGTACTTC,CAISESSSGRVDEQYF
-,15,TRBJ1-1,TRBV27,-,TGTGCCAGCAGTCCCCGACAGGCATACAACACTGAAGCTTTCTTT,CASSPRQAYNTEAFF
-,14,TRBJ2-7,TRBV11-2,-,TGTGCCAGCAGCTCCGTTAGAGGGACCTACGAGCAGTACTTC,CASSSVRGTYEQYF
few,13,TRBJ1-2,TRBV2,-,TGTGCCAGCAGTGATCGGACGTCGGGTGGCTACACCTTC,CASSDRTSGGYTF
-,14,TRBJ1-2,TRBV6-5,-,TGTGCCAGCAGTTACTCGAAAAGAGGGAGTGGCTACACCTTC,CASSYSKRGSGYTF
once,14,TRBJ2-3,TRBV19,TRBD1,TGTGCCAGTAGTCGTACAGGGGGAGCAGATACGCAGTATTTT,CASSRTGGADTQYF
-,12,TRBJ2-5,TRBV12-3/TRBV12-4,-,TGTGCCAGCACACGTGGGGGGCAGACCCAGTACTTC,CASTRGGQTQYF
-,13,TRBJ1-1,TRBV27,-,TGTGCCAGCAGTTTATTTAGGGGGACTGAAGCTTTCTTT,CASSLFRGTEAFF
-,16,TRBJ2-7,TRBV5-6,-,TGTGCCAGCAGCTTGGCCCGAGCGAACCTTTACTACGAGCAGTACTTC,CASSLARANLYYEQYF
once,11,TRBJ1-1,TRBV3-1/TRBV3-2,-,TGTGCCAGCAGCCGAGGCACTGAAGCTTTCTTT,CASSRGTEAFF
-,15,TRBJ1-2,TRBV29-1,TRBD1,TGCAGCGTTGAAGACCCCGGGACAGGGCCTTTTGGCTACACCTTC,CSVEDPGTGPFGYTF